This TCR beta chain comes out of a study of blood T cell repertoires in COVID-19. Germline V gene sequence: CDR1 MDHEN, CDR2 SYDVKM. CDR3 length equals 10 residues. V was shortened by 11 bases and J by 8 bases, with 12 bases between the two germline ends. As originally analysed: Amplified reference gene primers provided the basis for estimating nucleated cell counts. The data were produced by immunoSEQ multiplex PCR, yet TCRdb's version contains in-frame clones alone and is incomplete. V, J and clone size are taken as reported in that table, and D and trimming were inferred from the DNA itself. Here the sample spans hundreds of thousands of clones, about 85% being singletons.

This chain links TRBV28 with TRBJ1-2; D might be TRBD1 (5 bases). Sequenced: peripheral blood. The TCR sequence derives from a man aged 18-30 years with active or convalescent COVID-19. The CDR3 nucleotides read TGTGCCGCATACGGGGGGGGCTACACCTTC. Amino acids: CAAYGGGYTF.